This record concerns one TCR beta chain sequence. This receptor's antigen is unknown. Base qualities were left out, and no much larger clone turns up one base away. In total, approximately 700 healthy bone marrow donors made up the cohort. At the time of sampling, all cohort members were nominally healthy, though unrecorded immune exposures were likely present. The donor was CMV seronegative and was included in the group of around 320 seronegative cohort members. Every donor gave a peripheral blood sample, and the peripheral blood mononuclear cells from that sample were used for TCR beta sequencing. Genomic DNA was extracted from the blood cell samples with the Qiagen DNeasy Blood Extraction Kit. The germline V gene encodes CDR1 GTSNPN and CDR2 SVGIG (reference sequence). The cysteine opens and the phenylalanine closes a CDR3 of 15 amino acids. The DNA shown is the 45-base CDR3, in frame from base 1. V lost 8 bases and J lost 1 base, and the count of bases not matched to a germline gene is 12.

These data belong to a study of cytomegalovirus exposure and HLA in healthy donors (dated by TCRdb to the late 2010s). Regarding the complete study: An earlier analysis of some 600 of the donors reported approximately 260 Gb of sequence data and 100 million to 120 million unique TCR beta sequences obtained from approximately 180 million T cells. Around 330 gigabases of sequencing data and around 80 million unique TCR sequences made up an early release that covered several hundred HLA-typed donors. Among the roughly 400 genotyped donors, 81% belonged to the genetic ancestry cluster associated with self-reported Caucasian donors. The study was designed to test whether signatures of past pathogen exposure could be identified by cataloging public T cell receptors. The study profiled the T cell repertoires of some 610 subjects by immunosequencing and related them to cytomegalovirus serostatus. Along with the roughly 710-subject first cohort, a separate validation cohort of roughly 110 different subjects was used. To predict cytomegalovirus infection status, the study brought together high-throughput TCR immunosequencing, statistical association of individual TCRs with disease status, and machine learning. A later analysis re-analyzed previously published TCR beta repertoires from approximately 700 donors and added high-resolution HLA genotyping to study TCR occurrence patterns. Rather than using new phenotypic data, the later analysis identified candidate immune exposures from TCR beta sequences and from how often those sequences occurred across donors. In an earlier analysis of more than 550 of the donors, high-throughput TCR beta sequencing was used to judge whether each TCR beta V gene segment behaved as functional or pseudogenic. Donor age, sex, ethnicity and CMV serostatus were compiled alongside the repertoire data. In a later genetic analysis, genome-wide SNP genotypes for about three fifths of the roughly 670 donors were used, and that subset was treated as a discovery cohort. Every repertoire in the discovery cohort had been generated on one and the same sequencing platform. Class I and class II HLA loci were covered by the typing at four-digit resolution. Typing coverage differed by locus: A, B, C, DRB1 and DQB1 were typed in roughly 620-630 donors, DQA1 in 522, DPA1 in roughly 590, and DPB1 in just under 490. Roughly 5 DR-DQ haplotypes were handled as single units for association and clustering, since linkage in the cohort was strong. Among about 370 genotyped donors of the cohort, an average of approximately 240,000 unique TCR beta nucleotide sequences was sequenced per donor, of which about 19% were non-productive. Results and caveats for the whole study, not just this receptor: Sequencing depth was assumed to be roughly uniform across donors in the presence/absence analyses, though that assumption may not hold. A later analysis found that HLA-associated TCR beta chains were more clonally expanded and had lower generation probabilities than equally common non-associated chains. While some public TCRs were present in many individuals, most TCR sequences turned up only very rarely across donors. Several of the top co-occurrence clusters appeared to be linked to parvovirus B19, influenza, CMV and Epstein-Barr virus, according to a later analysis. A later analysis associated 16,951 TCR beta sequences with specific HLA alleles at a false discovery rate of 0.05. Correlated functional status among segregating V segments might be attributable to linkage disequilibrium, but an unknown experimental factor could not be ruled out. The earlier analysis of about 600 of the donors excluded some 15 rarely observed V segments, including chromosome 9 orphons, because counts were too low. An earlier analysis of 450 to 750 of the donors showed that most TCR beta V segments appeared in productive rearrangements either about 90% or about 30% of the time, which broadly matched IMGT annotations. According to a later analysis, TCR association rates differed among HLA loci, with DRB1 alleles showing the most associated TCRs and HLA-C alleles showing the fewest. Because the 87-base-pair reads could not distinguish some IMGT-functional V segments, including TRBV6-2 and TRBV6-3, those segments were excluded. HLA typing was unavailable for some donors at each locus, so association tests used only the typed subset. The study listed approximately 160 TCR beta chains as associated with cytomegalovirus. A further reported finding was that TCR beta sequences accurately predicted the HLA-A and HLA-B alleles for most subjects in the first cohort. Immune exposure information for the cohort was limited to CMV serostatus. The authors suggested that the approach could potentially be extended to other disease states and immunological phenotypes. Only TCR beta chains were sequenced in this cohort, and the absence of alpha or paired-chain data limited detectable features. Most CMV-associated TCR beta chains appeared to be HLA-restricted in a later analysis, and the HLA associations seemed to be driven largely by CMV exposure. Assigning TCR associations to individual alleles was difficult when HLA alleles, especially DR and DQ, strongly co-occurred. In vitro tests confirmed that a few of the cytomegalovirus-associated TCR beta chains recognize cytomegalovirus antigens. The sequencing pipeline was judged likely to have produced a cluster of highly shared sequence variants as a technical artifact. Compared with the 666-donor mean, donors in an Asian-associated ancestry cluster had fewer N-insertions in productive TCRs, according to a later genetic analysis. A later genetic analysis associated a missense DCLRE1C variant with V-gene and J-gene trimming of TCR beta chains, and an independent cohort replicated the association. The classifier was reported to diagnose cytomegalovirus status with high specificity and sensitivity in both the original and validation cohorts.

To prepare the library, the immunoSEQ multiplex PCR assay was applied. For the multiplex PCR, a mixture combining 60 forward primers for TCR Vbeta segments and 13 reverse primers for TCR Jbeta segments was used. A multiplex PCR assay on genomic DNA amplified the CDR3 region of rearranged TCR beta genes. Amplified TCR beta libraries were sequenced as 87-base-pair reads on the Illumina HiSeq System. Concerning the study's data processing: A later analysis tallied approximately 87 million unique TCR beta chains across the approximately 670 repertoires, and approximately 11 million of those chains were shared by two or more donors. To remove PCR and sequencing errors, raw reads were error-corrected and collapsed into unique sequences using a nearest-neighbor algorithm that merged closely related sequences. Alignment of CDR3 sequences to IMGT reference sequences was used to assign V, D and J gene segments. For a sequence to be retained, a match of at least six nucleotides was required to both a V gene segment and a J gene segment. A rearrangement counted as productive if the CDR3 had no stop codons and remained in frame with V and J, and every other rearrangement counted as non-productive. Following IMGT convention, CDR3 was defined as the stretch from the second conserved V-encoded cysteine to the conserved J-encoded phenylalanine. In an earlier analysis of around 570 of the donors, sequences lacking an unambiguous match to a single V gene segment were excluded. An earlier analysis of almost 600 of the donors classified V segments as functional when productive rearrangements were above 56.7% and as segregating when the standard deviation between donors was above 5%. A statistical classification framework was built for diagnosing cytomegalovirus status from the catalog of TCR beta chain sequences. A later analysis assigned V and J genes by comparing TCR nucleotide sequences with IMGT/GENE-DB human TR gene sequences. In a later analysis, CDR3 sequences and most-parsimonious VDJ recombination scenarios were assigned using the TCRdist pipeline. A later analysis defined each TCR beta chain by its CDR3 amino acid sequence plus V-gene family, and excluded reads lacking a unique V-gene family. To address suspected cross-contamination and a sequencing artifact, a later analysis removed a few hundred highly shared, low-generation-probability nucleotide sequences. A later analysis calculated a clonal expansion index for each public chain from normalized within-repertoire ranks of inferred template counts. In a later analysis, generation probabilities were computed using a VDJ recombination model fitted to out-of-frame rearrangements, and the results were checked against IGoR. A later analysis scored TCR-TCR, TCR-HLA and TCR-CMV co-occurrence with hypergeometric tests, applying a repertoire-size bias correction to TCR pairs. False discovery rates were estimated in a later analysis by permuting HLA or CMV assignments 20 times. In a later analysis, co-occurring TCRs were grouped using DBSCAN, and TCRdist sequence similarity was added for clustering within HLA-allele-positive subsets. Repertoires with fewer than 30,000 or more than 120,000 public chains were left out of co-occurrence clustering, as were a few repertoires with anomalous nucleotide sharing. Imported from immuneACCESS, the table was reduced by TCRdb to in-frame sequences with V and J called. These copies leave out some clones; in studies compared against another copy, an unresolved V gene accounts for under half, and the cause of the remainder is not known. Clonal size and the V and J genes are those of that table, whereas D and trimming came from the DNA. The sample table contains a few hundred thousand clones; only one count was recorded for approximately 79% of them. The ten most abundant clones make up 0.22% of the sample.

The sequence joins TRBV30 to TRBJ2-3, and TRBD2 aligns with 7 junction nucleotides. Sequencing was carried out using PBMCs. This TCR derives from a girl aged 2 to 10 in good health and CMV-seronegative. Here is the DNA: TGTGCCCGAAAACTTCTAGCGGATCGCACAGATACGCAGTATTTT. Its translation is CARKLLADRTDTQYF. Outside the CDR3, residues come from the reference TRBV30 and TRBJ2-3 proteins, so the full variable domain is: SQTIHQWPATLVQPVGSPLSLECTVEGTSNPNLYWYRQAAGRGLQLLFYSVGIGQISSEVPQNLSASRPQDRQFILSSKKLLLSDSGFYLCARKLLADRTDTQYFGPGTRLTVL.